This T cell receptor beta chain came from a study of T cell repertoires in ileal Crohn's disease. Regarding the study as a whole: Active smokers at surgery had more clonal expansions than non-smokers.

Notes on this clone: Its antigen is unknown.

Germline CDR1 and CDR2: MNHEY and SMNVEV (reference sequence). V was cut by 4 bases and J by 4 bases, with 14 bases left in between. The CDR3 runs 15 residues. Time point defined: inflamed ileum from the surgical specimen. Generated by immunoSEQ multiplex PCR, the TCRdb table keeps only in-frame clones and is missing some. The sample holds about 18,000 clones; about 78% are singletons and the top ten take 4% to 5%. This clonotype was obtained from an adult with Crohn's disease. Sequenced material: ileal tissue. The chain recombines TRBV27 with TRBJ1-3; D unclear. The CDR3 region has the DNA TGTGCCAGCAGTTCCACCCGGTTTAGAGGAAACACCATATATTTT. Its translation: CASSSTRFRGNTIYF.